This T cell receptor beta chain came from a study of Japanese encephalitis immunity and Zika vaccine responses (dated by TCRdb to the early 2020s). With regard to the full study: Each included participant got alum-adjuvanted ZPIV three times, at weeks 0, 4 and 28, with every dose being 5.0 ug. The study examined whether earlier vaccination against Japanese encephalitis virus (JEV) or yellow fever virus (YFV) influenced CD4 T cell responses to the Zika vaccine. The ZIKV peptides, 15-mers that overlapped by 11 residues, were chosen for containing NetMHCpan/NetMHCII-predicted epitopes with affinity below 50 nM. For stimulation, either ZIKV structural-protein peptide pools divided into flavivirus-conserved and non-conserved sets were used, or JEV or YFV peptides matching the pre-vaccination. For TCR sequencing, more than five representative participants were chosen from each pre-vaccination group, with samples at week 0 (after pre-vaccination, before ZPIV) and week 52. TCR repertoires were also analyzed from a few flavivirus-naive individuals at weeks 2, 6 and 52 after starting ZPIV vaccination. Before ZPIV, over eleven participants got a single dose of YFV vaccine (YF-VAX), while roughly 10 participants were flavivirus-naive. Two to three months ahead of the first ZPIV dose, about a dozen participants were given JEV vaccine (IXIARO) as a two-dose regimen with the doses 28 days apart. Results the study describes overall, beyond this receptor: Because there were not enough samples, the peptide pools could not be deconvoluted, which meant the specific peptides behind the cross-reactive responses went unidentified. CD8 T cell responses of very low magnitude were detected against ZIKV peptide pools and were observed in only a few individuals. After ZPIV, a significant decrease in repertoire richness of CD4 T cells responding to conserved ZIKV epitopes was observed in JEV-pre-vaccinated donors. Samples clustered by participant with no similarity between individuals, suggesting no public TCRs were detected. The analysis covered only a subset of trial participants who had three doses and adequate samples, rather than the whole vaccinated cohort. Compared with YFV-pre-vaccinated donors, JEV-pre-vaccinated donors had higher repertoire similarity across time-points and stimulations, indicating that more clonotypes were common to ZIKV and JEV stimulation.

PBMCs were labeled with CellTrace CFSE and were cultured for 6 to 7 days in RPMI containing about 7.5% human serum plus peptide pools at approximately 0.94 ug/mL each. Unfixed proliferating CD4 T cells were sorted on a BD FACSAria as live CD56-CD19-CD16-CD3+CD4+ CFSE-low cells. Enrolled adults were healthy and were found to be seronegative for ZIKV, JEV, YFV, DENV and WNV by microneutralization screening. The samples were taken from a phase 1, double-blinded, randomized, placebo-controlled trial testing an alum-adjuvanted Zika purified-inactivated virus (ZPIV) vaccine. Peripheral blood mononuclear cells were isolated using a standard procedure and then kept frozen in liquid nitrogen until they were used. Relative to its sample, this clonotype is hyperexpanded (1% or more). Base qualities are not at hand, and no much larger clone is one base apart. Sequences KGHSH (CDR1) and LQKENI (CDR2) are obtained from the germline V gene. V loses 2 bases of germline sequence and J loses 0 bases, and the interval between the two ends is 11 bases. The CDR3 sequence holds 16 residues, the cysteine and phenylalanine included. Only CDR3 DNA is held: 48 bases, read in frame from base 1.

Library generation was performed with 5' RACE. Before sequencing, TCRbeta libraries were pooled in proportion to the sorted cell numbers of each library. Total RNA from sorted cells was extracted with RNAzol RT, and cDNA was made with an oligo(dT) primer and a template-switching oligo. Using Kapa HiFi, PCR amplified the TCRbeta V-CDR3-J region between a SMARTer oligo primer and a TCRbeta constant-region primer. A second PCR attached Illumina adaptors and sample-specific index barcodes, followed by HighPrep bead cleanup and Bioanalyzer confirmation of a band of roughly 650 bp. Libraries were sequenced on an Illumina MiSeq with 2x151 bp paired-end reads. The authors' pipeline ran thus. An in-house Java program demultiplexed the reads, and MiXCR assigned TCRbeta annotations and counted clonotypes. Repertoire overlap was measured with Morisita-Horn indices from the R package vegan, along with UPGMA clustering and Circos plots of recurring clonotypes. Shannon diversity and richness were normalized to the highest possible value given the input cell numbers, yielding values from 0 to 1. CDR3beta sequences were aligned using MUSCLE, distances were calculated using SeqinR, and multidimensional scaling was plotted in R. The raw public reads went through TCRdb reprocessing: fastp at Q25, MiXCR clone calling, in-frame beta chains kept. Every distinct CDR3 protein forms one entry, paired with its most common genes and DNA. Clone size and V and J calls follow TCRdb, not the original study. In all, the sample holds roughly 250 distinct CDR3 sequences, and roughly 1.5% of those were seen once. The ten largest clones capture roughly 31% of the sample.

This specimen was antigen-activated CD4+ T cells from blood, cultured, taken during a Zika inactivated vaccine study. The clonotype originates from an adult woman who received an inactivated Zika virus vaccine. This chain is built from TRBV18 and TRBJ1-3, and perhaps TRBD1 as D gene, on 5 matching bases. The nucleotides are TGTGCCAGCTCACCAGGGGGATTGAGCTCTGGAAACACCATATATTTT. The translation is CASSPGGLSSGNTIYF.